Following are 10 T cell receptor beta chains from one sample sequenced in a study of naive and memory T cell subsets. Whole-study findings and limits: Possibly reflecting memory cells re-expressing CD45RA, a few larger clonotypes occurred in naive repertoires, especially CD8.

An equimolar mix of two oligonucleotides served as the beta constant-region primer for TRBC1 and TRBC2. Ligated cDNA was amplified by four rounds of PCR with nested alpha and beta constant-region primers and SP2. TCRdb re-called the UMI-ligation and nested PCR reads with MiXCR, one entry per CDR3 protein. This table has over 100,000 distinct CDR3 sequences, 13% to 15% appearing once. The antigens for these receptors are not known. Sequencing was done on a sample of naive CD8+ T cells from blood. The receptors come from a human donor in good health.

The chain joins TRBV20-1 to TRBJ1-1, with TRBD1 as a possible D gene (6 bases). The CDR3 sequence is 11 residues long. From germline, CDR1 is DFQATT and CDR2 SNEGSKA (reference sequence). Trimming shortened V by 3 bases and J by 6 bases, and 8 bases separated the two germline ends. The CDR3 DNA follows: TGCAGTGCTAGCGCAGGGGCTGAAGCTTTCTTT. It yields the protein CSASAGAEAFF.

The chain has TRBV5-6 and TRBJ2-4; D not resolved. The CDR3 is 15 amino acids. Trimming stripped 4 bases from V and 6 bases from J, with 17 bases between. CDR1 is SGHDT, CDR2 YYEEEE, per germline. CDR3 loop: CASSLVRAEVNIQYF. The CDR3 DNA follows: TGTGCCAGCAGCCTCGTTCGGGCTGAGGTAAACATTCAGTACTTC.

This clonotype has a handful of counts. This chain connects TRBV27 to TRBJ2-5; D is uncertain. The V end was cut by 0 bases, the J end by 3 bases, with 11 bases between. Germline CDR1 MNHEY, CDR2 SMNVEV (reference sequence). The CDR3 extends over 15 amino acids. This CDR3 reads CASSLSVQKKETQYF. CDR3 DNA: TGTGCCAGCAGTTTATCGGTACAGAAGAAAGAGACCCAGTACTTC.

This clonotype was counted only a few times. The gene calls are TRBV4-3 and TRBJ2-7; 7 bases align to TRBD1. The CDR3 covers 14 residues. Germline loops: CDR1 LGHNA, CDR2 YSLEER. V shed 3 bases, J shed 3 bases, and the junction held 5 bases outside the gene matches. CDR3 residues: CASSQETGFYEQYF. CDR3 sequence (DNA): TGCGCCAGCAGCCAGGAGACAGGGTTCTACGAGCAGTACTTC.

A few counts support this clonotype. The chain recombines TRBV11-3 with TRBJ2-2, with D uncertain. The CDR3 is made up of 17 amino acids. Germline V lookup: CDR1 SGHNT, CDR2 YENEEA. V gave up 0 bases and J gave up 1 base, with 12 bases separating them. Here the CDR3 reads CASSLETEIRNTGELFF. DNA of the CDR3: TGTGCCAGCAGCTTAGAAACTGAAATACGGAACACCGGGGAGCTGTTTTTT.

This clonotype was found a few times. This chain connects TRBV5-4 to TRBJ2-5, with D maybe TRBD2 (6 bases). The V end was cut by 5 bases, the J end by 4 bases, with 12 bases between. CDR3 length: 13 amino acids. Germline-derived CDR1 and CDR2 are SGHNT and YYREEE (reference sequence). CDR3 region: CASRPAEGETQYF. For the CDR3, the DNA is TGTGCCAGCAGGCCAGCGGAGGGAGAGACCCAGTACTTC.

This clonotype has just a few counts. The chain links TRBV4-3 to TRBJ1-1; D not resolved. Germline V CDR1 and CDR2: LGHNA, YSLEER. The CDR3 extends over 18 amino acids. Trimming took 0 bases from V and 0 from J, leaving 17 bases between them. CDR3 region: CASSQDVERVRLNTEAFF. CDR3 nucleotide sequence: TGCGCCAGCAGCCAAGATGTAGAACGGGTGAGACTGAACACTGAAGCTTTCTTT.

The genes are TRBV28 and TRBJ1-4; D is possibly TRBD1 (6 bases). The V gene lost 3 bases and the J gene lost 0 bases, with 11 bases spanning the gap. In germline, CDR1 is MDHEN, CDR2 SYDVKM. The CDR3 is made up of 16 amino acids. CDR3 amino acids: CASSFKAGATNEKLFF. Written as DNA, the CDR3 is TGTGCCAGCAGTTTTAAGGCAGGGGCAACTAATGAAAAACTGTTTTTT.

The J gene is TRBJ2-1, the V gene TRBV9, with D perhaps matching TRBD2 (5 bases). CDR1 and CDR2 from the germline V gene are SGDLS and YYNGEE. This CDR3 has 19 residues. V shed 3 bases and J shed 0 bases, with 22 bases lying between them. CDR3 loop: CASSAPRIDYASSYNEQFF. DNA of the CDR3: TGTGCCAGCAGCGCGCCCCGCATCGACTATGCGAGCTCCTACAATGAGCAGTTCTTC. Full variable domain (remainder filled in from reference TRBV9 and TRBJ2-1): DSGVTQTPKHLITATGQRVTLRCSPRSGDLSVYWYQQSLDQGLQFLIQYYNGEERAKGNILERFSAQQFPDLHSELNLSSLELGDSALYFCASSAPRIDYASSYNEQFFGPGTRLTVL.

The chain links TRBV6-2 or TRBV6-3 to TRBJ2-7, with 8 bases aligning to TRBD2. From germline, CDR1 is MNHEY and CDR2 SVGEGT. This CDR3 is 17 amino acids long. V gave up 2 bases and J gave up 3 bases; unmatched junction bases: 12. CDR3 nucleotide sequence: TGTGCCAGCAGTTACCTCGGGCGAGCGGGGGAGATCTACGAGCAGTACTTC. Amino acids: CASSYLGRAGEIYEQYF.